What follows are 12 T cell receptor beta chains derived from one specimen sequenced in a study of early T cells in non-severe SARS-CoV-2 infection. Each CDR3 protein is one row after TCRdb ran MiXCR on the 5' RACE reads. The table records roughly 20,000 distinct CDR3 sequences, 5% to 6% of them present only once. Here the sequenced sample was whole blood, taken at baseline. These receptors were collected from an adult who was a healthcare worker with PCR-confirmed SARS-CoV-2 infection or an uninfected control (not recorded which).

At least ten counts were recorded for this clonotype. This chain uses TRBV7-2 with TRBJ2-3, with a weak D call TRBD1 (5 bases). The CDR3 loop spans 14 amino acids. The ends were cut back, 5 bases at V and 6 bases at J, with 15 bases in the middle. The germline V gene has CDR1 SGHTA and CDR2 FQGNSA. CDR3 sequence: CASSRGIQPDTQYF. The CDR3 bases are TGTGCCAGCAGCAGGGGAATACAACCCGATACGCAGTATTTT.

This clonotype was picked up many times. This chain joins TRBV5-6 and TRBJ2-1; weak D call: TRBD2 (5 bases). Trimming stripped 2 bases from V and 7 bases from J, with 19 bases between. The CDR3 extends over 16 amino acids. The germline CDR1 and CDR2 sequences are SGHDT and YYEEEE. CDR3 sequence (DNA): TGTGCCAGCAGCTTTTCGACTGAGCGGAGGACGAATGAGCAGTTCTTC. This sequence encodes CASSFSTERRTNEQFF. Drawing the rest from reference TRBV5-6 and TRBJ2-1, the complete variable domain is DAGVTQSPTHLIKTRGQQVTLRCSPKSGHDTVSWYQQALGQGPQFIFQYYEEEERQRGNFPDRFSGHQFPNYSSELNVNALLLGDSALYLCASSFSTERRTNEQFFGPGTRLTVL.

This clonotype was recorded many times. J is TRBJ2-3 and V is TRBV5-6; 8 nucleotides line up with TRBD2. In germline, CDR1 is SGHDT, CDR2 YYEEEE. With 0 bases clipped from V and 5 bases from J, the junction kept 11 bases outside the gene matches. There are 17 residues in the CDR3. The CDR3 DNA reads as TGTGCCAGCAGCTTGGGTGGAGGTAGCGGGGTGATAGATACGCAGTATTTT. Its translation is CASSLGGGSGVIDTQYF.

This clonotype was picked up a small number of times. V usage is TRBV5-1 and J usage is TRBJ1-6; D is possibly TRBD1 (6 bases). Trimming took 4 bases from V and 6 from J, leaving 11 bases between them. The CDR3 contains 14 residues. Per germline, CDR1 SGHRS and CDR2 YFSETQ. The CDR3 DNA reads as TGCGCCAGCAGCATCAGGGGTTTTAATTCACCCCTCCACTTT. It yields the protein CASSIRGFNSPLHF. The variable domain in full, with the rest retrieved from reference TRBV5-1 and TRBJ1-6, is KAGVTQTPRYLIKTRGQQVTLSCSPISGHRSVSWYQQTPGQGLQFLFEYFSETQRNKGNFPGRFSGRQFSNSRSEMNVSTLELGDSALYLCASSIRGFNSPLHFGNGTRLTVT.

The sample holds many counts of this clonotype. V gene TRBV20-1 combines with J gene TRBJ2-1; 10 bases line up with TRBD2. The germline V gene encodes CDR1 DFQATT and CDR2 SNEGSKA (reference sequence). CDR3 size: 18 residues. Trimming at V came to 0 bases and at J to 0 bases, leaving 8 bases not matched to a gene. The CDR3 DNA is TGCAGTGCTAGAGATCATTTAGCGGGGGGACCCTCCTACAATGAGCAGTTCTTC. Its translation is CSARDHLAGGPSYNEQFF.

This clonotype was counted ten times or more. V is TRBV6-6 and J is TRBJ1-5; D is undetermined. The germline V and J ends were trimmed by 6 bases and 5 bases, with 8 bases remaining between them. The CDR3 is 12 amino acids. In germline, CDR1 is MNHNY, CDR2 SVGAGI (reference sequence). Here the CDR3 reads CASSYGYQPQHF. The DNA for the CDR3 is TGTGCCAGCAGCTACGGGTATCAGCCCCAGCATTTT.

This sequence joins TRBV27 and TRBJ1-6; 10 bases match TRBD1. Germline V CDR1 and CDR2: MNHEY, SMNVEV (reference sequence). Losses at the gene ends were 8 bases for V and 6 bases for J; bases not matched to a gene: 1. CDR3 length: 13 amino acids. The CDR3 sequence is CASRDRGNSPLHF. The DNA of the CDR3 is TGTGCCAGCCGGGACAGGGGTAATTCACCCCTCCACTTT.

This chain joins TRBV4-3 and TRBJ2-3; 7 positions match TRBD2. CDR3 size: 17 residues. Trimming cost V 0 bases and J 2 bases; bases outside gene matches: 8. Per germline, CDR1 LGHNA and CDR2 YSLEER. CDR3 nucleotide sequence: TGCGCCAGCAGCCAAGATGCAGCGGGAAGTACCACAGATACGCAGTATTTT. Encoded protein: CASSQDAAGSTTDTQYF.

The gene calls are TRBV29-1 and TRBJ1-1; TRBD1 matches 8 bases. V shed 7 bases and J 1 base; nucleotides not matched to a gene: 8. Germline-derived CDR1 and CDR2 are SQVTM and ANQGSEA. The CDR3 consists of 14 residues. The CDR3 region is CSAKTGTGNTEAFF. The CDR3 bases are TGCAGCGCTAAAACCGGGACAGGGAACACTGAAGCTTTCTTT.

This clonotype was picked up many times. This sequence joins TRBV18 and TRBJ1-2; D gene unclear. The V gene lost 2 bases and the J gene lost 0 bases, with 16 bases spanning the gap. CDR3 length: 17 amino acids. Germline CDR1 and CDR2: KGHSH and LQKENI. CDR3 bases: TGTGCCAGCTCACCAAACAATTTAGGAGGTTCTAACTATGGCTACACCTTC. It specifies CASSPNNLGGSNYGYTF. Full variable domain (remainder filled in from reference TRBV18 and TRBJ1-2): NAGVMQNPRHLVRRRGQEARLRCSPMKGHSHVYWYRQLPEEGLKFMVYLQKENIIDESGMPKERFSAEFPKEGPSILRIQQVVRGDSAAYFCASSPNNLGGSNYGYTFGSGTRLTVV.

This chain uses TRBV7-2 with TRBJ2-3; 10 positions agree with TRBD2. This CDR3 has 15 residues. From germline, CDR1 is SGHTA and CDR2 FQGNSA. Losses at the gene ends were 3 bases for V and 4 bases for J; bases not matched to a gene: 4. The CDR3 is CASSFSSGGSDTQYF. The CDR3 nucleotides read TGTGCCAGCAGCTTTTCTAGCGGGGGCTCAGATACGCAGTATTTT.

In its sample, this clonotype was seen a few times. The CDR3 reads CASSQDATGGYTF. The CDR3 DNA sequence: TGCGCCAGCAGCCAAGACGCAACCGGGGGCTACACCTTC. This chain links TRBV4-3 with TRBJ1-2, with unresolved D. This CDR3 spans 13 amino acids. Trimming stripped 0 bases from V and 8 bases from J, with 10 bases between. Germline V gene data show CDR1 as LGHNA and CDR2 as YSLEER.